This TCR beta chain originates from a study of cytomegalovirus exposure and HLA in healthy donors. Study-wide background: Earlier work reported 117 million unique TCR beta sequences from about 180 million T cells.

Comments on this clone: Its target is not known.

Broader study findings: In a later analysis, DRB1 alleles had the most associated TCRs; HLA-C alleles the fewest. In vitro data verified a few CMV-associated chains as specific for CMV antigens.

The PCR contained 60 Vbeta and 13 Jbeta primers. Clones were sequenced by immunoSEQ multiplex PCR, and TCRdb holds only the in-frame ones, with some missing. In all, the sample yields approximately 180,000 clones. The CDR3 loop spans 15 amino acids. Germline V gives CDR1 SGHTA, CDR2 FQGTGA. The V gene end was trimmed by 5 bases and the J gene end by 0 bases; junction bases not matched to a gene: 3. The source of this sequence is a man aged 25 to 45 in good health and CMV-seronegative. V and J are TRBV7-3 and TRBJ2-1, with 8 bases matching TRBD2. What was sequenced was PBMCs. For the CDR3, the DNA is TGTGCCAGCAGCCTAAGCGGGAGCTCCTACAATGAGCAGTTCTTC. Its translation is CASSLSGSSYNEQFF.